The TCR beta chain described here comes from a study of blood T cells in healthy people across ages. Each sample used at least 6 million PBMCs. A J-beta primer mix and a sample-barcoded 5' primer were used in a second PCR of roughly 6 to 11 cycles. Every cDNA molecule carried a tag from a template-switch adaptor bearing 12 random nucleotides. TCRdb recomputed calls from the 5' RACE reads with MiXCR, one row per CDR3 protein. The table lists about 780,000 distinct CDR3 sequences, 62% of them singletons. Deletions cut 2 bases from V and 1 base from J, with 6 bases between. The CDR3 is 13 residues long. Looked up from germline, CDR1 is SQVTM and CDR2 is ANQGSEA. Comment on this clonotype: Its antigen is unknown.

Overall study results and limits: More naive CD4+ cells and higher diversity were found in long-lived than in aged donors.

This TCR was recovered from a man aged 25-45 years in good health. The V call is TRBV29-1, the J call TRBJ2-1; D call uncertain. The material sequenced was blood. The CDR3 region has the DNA TGCAGCGTTGAAATCCGGTCCTACAATGAGCAGTTCTTC. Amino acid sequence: CSVEIRSYNEQFF.